These 9 T cell receptor beta chains originate from one sample sequenced in a study of cytomegalovirus exposure and HLA in healthy donors (TCRdb year 2017). Receptor libraries were prepared by the immunoSEQ multiplex PCR assay. The multiplex PCR relied on a mix of 60 forward primers for TCR Vbeta segments and 13 reverse primers for TCR Jbeta segments. TCRdb holds this immuneACCESS table with in-frame rearrangements only. Some clones are missing; in checked studies, unresolved V genes explain under half, and the rest has no known cause. The sample table records some 130,000 clones; around 82% of these occur just once. Together, the top ten hold roughly 12% of the sample. Sequences were obtained from PBMCs. Every receptor here comes from a male donor in good health and CMV-seropositive.

This clone has more than one count but fewer than ten. The rearrangement uses TRBV10-3 and TRBJ2-1, with TRBD2 matching over 14 bases. The V gene's germline CDR1 is ENHRY and CDR2 SYGVKD. V was clipped by 0 bases and J by 10 bases; unmatched bases: 8. This CDR3 has 17 amino acids. The CDR3 bases are TGTGCCATCAGTGAGTCGCAGGGACTAGCGGGAGCCAGAGAGCAGTTCTTC. This translates into CAISESQGLAGAREQFF.

The rearrangement links TRBV6-6 to TRBJ1-5; TRBD1 matches at 9 bases. The CDR3 runs to 16 residues. From germline, CDR1 is MNHNY and CDR2 SVGAGI (reference sequence). V lost 5 bases, J lost 4 bases, and 9 bases stayed unmatched. The CDR3 region is CASSPLRTGVNQPQHF. The CDR3 coding sequence is TGTGCCAGCAGTCCCCTCAGGACAGGGGTAAATCAGCCCCAGCATTTT.

This clone was counted between two and nine times. The CDR3, as DNA: TGTGCCAGCAGCTATACGGGACACTCTCCGAATGAGCAGTTCTTC. As protein: CASSYTGHSPNEQFF. The chain combines TRBV11-3 with TRBJ2-1; possible D gene TRBD1, 6 bases. V was cut by 4 bases and J by 7 bases, with 17 bases left in between. This CDR3 region has 15 residues. CDR1 is SGHNT, CDR2 YENEEA, per germline.

The gene calls are TRBV7-6 and TRBJ2-1, with 11 bases lining up with TRBD2. This CDR3 is 16 amino acids long. Per germline, CDR1 SGHVS and CDR2 FNYEAQ. V lost 5 bases to trimming and J lost 7 bases; unmatched junction nucleotides: 10. DNA for the CDR3: TGTGCCAGCAGCCCGTTACTAGCGGGAGTAGGGAATGAGCAGTTCTTC. This sequence encodes CASSPLLAGVGNEQFF.

V is TRBV25-1 and J is TRBJ1-4, with D tentatively TRBD1 (6 bases). Trimming stripped 3 bases from V and 3 bases from J, with 11 bases between. CDR3 length equals 15 residues. Germline-derived CDR1 and CDR2 are MGHDK and SYGVNS. The CDR3: CASSETGAPNEKLFF. In DNA, the CDR3 is TGTGCCAGCAGTGAGACAGGAGCTCCTAATGAAAAACTGTTTTTT.

The CDR3 loop is CASSQGQSLDKYEQYF. The CDR3 DNA follows: TGCGCCAGCAGCCAAGGACAATCCCTGGACAAATACGAGCAGTACTTC. The rearrangement uses TRBV4-3 and TRBJ2-7, with D tentatively TRBD1 (5 bases). This CDR3 spans 16 amino acids. CDR1 is LGHNA and CDR2 is YSLEER in the germline V gene. V gave up 1 base and J gave up 4 bases, with 17 bases separating them.

The chain couples TRBV7-3 to TRBJ2-6, with 10 bases identical to TRBD1. Germline trimming cut 5 bases from V and 4 bases from J; bases unmatched to any gene: 8. This CDR3 region has 17 residues. Germline CDR1 SGHTA, CDR2 FQGTGA. Written as DNA, the CDR3 is TGTGCCAGCAGCGCCGGGACAGGGGTTTCCGGGGCCAACGTCCTGACTTTC. It translates to CASSAGTGVSGANVLTF.

The chain recombines TRBV10-2 with TRBJ1-1, with 9 bases lining up with TRBD1. V gave up 5 bases and J gave up 5 bases; unmatched junction bases: 3. Germline values: CDR1 WSHSY, CDR2 SAAADI. CDR3 length: 13 amino acids. The CDR3 nucleotides read TGCGCCAGCAGTACAGGGGGCGTAACTGAAGCTTTCTTT. Amino acids: CASSTGGVTEAFF.

This chain uses TRBV30 with TRBJ2-1, with 8 bases identical to TRBD1. Germline CDR1 reads GTSNPN; CDR2 reads SVGIG (reference sequence). The CDR3 contains 18 residues. With V trimmed by 2 bases and J by 0 bases, 12 bases remained unmatched. The CDR3 region has the DNA TGTGCCTGGAGTTATGACCCTCGAGACAGGGGCTCCTACAATGAGCAGTTCTTC. Protein sequence: CAWSYDPRDRGSYNEQFF.